The 20 T cell receptor beta chains below come from one sample, sequenced in a study of cytomegalovirus exposure and HLA in healthy donors. Vbeta (60) and Jbeta (13) primers were used in the PCR. The table came from immunoSEQ multiplex PCR; TCRdb's copy has only in-frame clones and leaves some out. Of around 38,000 clones in the sample, 66% were seen once. The sequencing sample was made of PBMCs. The receptors were sampled from a man between 45 and 60 years old in good health and CMV-seropositive.

This clone was picked up a small number of times. The chain links TRBV5-4 to TRBJ1-3, with a tentative D call TRBD1 (6 bases). This CDR3 region has 15 residues. The germline gives CDR1 SGHNT, CDR2 YYREEE (reference sequence). V shed 2 bases and J shed 1 base, with 10 bases lying between them. In DNA, the CDR3 is TGTGCCAGCAGCTTTGACGACAGGTCTGGAAACACCATATATTTT. It translates to CASSFDDRSGNTIYF.

The rearrangement uses TRBV6-1 and TRBJ1-4; a weak D match, TRBD1 (6 bases). Germline V lookup: CDR1 MNHNS, CDR2 SASEGT. There are 13 residues in the CDR3. Trimming left V 6 bases short and J 8 bases short, with 13 bases between. For the CDR3, the DNA is TGTGCCAGCAGACTCAGGGGAGGGGAAAAACTGTTTTTT. It is translated as CASRLRGGEKLFF.

The gene calls are TRBV29-1 and TRBJ2-3; 12 nucleotides match TRBD2. The CDR3 loop spans 15 amino acids. Per germline, CDR1 SQVTM and CDR2 ANQGSEA. V shed 6 bases, J shed 2 bases, and the junction held 6 bases outside the gene matches. The DNA of the CDR3 is TGCAGCGTGGCCAGGACTAGCGGGGTCACAGATACGCAGTATTTT. This sequence encodes CSVARTSGVTDTQYF.

In this sample, this clone turned up a few times. The chain has TRBV19 and TRBJ1-2, with TRBD1 matching 7 bases. Trimming removed 5 bases from V and 0 bases from J; junction bases left unmatched: 9. Looked up from germline, CDR1 is LNHDA and CDR2 is SQIVND (reference sequence). The CDR3 length is 16 residues. CDR3 protein: CASSPSGTEANYGYTF. CDR3 sequence (DNA): TGTGCCAGTAGTCCCTCCGGGACAGAAGCTAACTATGGCTACACCTTC. Complete variable domain (other parts from reference TRBV19 and TRBJ1-2): DGGITQSPKYLFRKEGQNVTLSCEQNLNHDAMYWYRQDPGQGLRLIYYSQIVNDFQKGDIAEGYSVSREKKESFPLTVTSAQKNPTAFYLCASSPSGTEANYGYTFGSGTRLTVV.

V is TRBV5-1 and J is TRBJ2-2; 8 nucleotides agree with TRBD2. This CDR3 region has 14 residues. CDR1 is SGHRS and CDR2 is YFSETQ in the germline V gene. Trimming took 7 bases from V and 2 from J; bases not matched to a gene: 4. In nucleotides, the CDR3 is TGCGCCAGCGGCCTAGCGGGTAACACCGGGGAGCTGTTTTTT. It codes for CASGLAGNTGELFF.

This chain connects TRBV2 to TRBJ2-7; 9 positions match TRBD1. Germline V gene data show CDR1 as SNHLY and CDR2 as FYNNEI. This CDR3 region has 14 residues. The junction had 3 bases not matched to a gene; V was cut back by 6 bases and J by 0 bases. The CDR3 DNA reads as TGTGCCAGCAGGGGACAGGGCGTCTCCTACGAGCAGTACTTC. It translates to CASRGQGVSYEQYF.

J is TRBJ1-1 and V is TRBV6-6; 8 nucleotides match TRBD1. Germline V gene lookup returns CDR1 MNHNY and CDR2 SVGAGI (reference sequence). The CDR3 is 12 residues long. J was trimmed by 3 bases and V by 7 bases; bases with no gene match: 1. CDR3 in amino acids: CASKTGDTEAFF. CDR3 DNA sequence: TGTGCCAGCAAGACAGGGGACACTGAAGCTTTCTTT.

This clone was seen only once. The rearrangement uses TRBV10-1 and TRBJ1-1, with D possibly matching TRBD1 (5 bases). Looked up from germline, CDR1 is WNHNN and CDR2 is SYGVQD (reference sequence). The CDR3 runs to 19 residues. V was trimmed by 2 bases and J by 3 bases, leaving 25 bases between them. CDR3 sequence (DNA): TGCGCCAGCAGTGAGCCCAGCCCACAGGTAAGGGTAGGGGACACTGAAGCTTTCTTT. Protein sequence: CASSEPSPQVRVGDTEAFF.

This clone occurred a few times. This chain connects TRBV2 to TRBJ1-1; 8 bases fit TRBD1. Germline CDR1 and CDR2: SNHLY and FYNNEI. The CDR3 runs 13 residues. Trimming removed 6 bases from V and 2 bases from J; junction bases left unmatched: 2. CDR3 region: CASRGQVNTEAFF. CDR3 sequence (DNA): TGTGCCAGCAGGGGACAGGTCAACACTGAAGCTTTCTTT.

This chain connects TRBV4-3 to TRBJ1-6; D might be TRBD1 (5 bases). The CDR3 runs to 15 residues. Per the germline V gene, CDR1 is LGHNA and CDR2 is YSLEER. With 1 base removed from V and 8 bases from J, the gap between germline ends came to 12 bases. The CDR3 is CASSQVDGGDSPLHF. The CDR3 nucleotides read TGCGCCAGCAGCCAAGTTGACGGGGGGGATTCACCCCTCCACTTT.

The V and J genes are TRBV28 and TRBJ2-3; 10 bases fit TRBD1. The CDR3 totals 13 residues. The V and J ends lost 10 bases and 1 base, in that order; junction bases with no gene match: 2. Germline CDR1 reads MDHEN; CDR2 reads SYDVKM. DNA for the CDR3: TGTGCCAACGGACAGGGGGGCACAGATACGCAGTATTTT. Translation gives CANGQGGTDTQYF.

This clone showed up just a few times. Here the CDR3 reads CASSGTYLNSPLHF. The CDR3 DNA is TGTGCCAGCAGTGGGACATACCTTAATTCACCCCTCCACTTT. The chain employs TRBV7-2 and TRBJ1-6; possible D gene TRBD1, 6 bases. Germline V gene lookup returns CDR1 SGHTA and CDR2 FQGNSA. V gave up 6 bases and J gave up 6 bases, with 12 bases separating them. There are 14 residues in the CDR3. Looking up the rest from reference TRBV7-2 and TRBJ1-6 gives the full variable domain: GAGVSQSPSNKVTEKGKDVELRCDPISGHTALYWYRQSLGQGLEFLIYFQGNSAPDKSGLPSDRFSAERTGGSVSTLTIQRTQQEDSAVYLCASSGTYLNSPLHFGNGTRLTVT.

This chain uses TRBV6-5 with TRBJ1-2; possibly TRBD1 for D (6 bases). Germline lookup yields CDR1 MNHEY and CDR2 SVGAGI. The CDR3 is made up of 14 amino acids. The germline V and J ends were trimmed by 5 bases and 9 bases, with 19 bases remaining between them. CDR3 nucleotides: TGTGCCAGCAGTCAAACGGGGGGCGGCCGTCGCTACACCTTC. Its protein product is CASSQTGGGRRYTF.

This clone showed up just once. Compared with germline, one end of the junction differs, possibly owing to a read error. The chain recombines TRBV27 with TRBJ2-3; D is uncertain. Germline-derived CDR1 and CDR2 are MNHEY and SMNVEV (reference sequence). This CDR3 has 12 residues. CDR3 coding DNA: TGTGCCGGCAGTTTCCAGACGGGTACGCAGTATTTT. It translates to CAGSFQTGTQYF.

The V gene is TRBV6-6, the J gene TRBJ2-3; 8 nucleotides line up with TRBD2. Germline CDR1 is MNHNY and CDR2 is SVGAGI (reference sequence). The V and J ends lost 6 bases and 5 bases, in that order; junction bases with no gene match: 7. There are 14 residues in the CDR3. This chain's CDR3 is CASSPGGPLDTQYF. CDR3 DNA: TGTGCCAGCAGCCCGGGGGGGCCCCTAGATACGCAGTATTTT.

The V gene is TRBV5-1, the J gene TRBJ2-7; D is possibly TRBD1 (5 bases). V lost 0 bases to trimming and J lost 6 bases, with 13 bases between them. Germline assignment: CDR1 SGHRS and CDR2 YFSETQ. The CDR3 totals 14 residues. The CDR3 DNA reads TGCGCCAGCAGCTTGGGTTCAGGGTGGGGCGAGCAGTACTTC. Translation: CASSLGSGWGEQYF.

The J gene is TRBJ2-1, the V gene TRBV9; D is possibly TRBD2 (5 bases). V was cut by 3 bases and J by 6 bases, with 10 bases left in between. The germline V gene has CDR1 SGDLS and CDR2 YYNGEE. The length of the CDR3 is 13 residues. The CDR3: CASSGTGSNEQFF. The CDR3 DNA reads as TGTGCCAGCAGCGGTACTGGGAGCAATGAGCAGTTCTTC.

The chain employs TRBV6-5 and TRBJ2-7; TRBD1 is a possible D gene (6 bases). Germline V lookup: CDR1 MNHEY, CDR2 SVGAGI. The V end was cut by 2 bases, the J end by 1 base, with 9 bases between. This CDR3 spans 14 amino acids. Written as DNA, the CDR3 is TGTGCCAGCAGTTACGGTCAGGGGTCCTACGAGCAGTACTTC. Protein sequence: CASSYGQGSYEQYF.

This chain uses TRBV18 with TRBJ1-4, with D unresolved. Per germline, CDR1 KGHSH and CDR2 LQKENI. The CDR3 covers 15 residues. Trimming took 2 bases from V and 1 from J, leaving 8 bases between them. The CDR3 DNA reads TGTGCCAGCTCACCAGGAGGGTTAACTAATGAAAAACTGTTTTTT. The encoded protein is CASSPGGLTNEKLFF.

The chain links TRBV11-2 to TRBJ2-2; 9 bases fit TRBD2. The CDR3 covers 15 residues. Looked up from germline, CDR1 is SGHAT and CDR2 is FQNNGV. V lost 4 bases to trimming and J lost 8 bases; unmatched junction nucleotides: 8. The CDR3 region is CASSSLAGGPGELFF. The CDR3 nucleotides are TGTGCCAGCAGCTCCCTGGCGGGGGGGCCTGGGGAGCTGTTTTTT.